This T cell receptor beta chain comes out of a study of blood T cells in healthy people across ages. Primers used in a second PCR of about 6 to 11 cycles were a sample-barcoded 5' primer and a J-beta primer mix. TCRdb redid the calling of the 5' RACE reads with MiXCR, one entry per CDR3 protein. The table includes about 640,000 distinct CDR3 sequences, about 54% detected once. The CDR3 runs 16 residues. Germline V gene lookup returns CDR1 MNHEY and CDR2 SVGEGT. The V and J genes are TRBV6-2 or TRBV6-3 and TRBJ2-4; possibly TRBD2 for D (5 bases). The J call may be faulty, since TRBJ2-5 better matches the DNA end. The sequence was collected from a man between 60 and 70 years old in good health. Sequenced: blood. CDR3 bases: TGTGCCAGCAGTTACGAGGGAATCCCAGTACGGGAGACCCAGTACTTC. Protein product: CASSYEGIPVRETQYF.